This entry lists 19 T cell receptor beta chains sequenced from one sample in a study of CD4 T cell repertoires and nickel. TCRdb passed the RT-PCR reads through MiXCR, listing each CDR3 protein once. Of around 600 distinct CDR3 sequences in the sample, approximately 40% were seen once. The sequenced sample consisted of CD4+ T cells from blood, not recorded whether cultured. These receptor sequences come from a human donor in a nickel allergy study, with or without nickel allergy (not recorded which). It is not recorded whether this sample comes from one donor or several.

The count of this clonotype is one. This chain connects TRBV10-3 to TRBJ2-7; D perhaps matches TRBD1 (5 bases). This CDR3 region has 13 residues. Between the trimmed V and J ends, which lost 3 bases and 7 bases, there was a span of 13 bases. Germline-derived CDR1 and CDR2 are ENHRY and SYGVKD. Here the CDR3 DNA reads TGTGCCATCAGTGATCCGGACAAGGGAGAGCAGTACTTC. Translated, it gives CAISDPDKGEQYF.

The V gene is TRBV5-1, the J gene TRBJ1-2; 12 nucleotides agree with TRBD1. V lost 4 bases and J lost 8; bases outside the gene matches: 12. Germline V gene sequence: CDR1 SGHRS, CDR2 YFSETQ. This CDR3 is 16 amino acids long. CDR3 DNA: TGCGCCAGCAGCCCCGGGACAGGGGGCGCAATGGGCGGCTACACCTTC. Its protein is CASSPGTGGAMGGYTF.

The CDR3 DNA follows: TGTGCCAGCAGCTTACTGGGGGGCCTCAGAGATACGCAGTATTTT. Protein: CASSLLGGLRDTQYF. V is TRBV7-3 and J is TRBJ2-3; D tentatively reads TRBD1 or TRBD2 (6 bases each). From germline, CDR1 is SGHTA and CDR2 FQGTGA. CDR3 length: 15 amino acids. The V end was cut by 2 bases, the J end by 5 bases, with 14 bases between.

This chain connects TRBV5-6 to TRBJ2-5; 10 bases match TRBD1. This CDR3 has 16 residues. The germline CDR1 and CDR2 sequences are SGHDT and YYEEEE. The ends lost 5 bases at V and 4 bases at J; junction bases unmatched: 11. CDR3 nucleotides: TGTGCCAGCAGACGGGACAGGGGAATGTTGGGAGAGACCCAGTACTTC. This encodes CASRRDRGMLGETQYF. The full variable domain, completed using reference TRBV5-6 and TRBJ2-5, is DAGVTQSPTHLIKTRGQQVTLRCSPKSGHDTVSWYQQALGQGPQFIFQYYEEEERQRGNFPDRFSGHQFPNYSSELNVNALLLGDSALYLCASRRDRGMLGETQYFGPGTRLLVL.

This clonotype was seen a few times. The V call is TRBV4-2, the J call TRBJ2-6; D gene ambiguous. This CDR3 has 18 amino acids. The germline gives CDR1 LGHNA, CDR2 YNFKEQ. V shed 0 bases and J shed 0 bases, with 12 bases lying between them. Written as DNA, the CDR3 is TGTGCCAGCAGCCAAGAAGGCCCCCACCACTCTGGGGCCAACGTCCTGACTTTC. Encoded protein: CASSQEGPHHSGANVLTF.

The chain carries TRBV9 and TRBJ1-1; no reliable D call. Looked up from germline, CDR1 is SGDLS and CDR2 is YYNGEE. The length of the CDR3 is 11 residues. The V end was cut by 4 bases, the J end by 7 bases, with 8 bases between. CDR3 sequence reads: CASSSGLEAFF. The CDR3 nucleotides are TGTGCCAGCAGCTCAGGCCTTGAAGCTTTCTTT.

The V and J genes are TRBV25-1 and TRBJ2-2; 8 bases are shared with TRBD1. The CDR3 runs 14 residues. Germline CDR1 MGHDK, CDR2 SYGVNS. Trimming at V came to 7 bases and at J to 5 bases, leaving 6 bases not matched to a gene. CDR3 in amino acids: CASTQGVETGELFF. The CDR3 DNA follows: TGTGCCAGCACACAGGGGGTGGAGACCGGGGAGCTGTTTTTT.

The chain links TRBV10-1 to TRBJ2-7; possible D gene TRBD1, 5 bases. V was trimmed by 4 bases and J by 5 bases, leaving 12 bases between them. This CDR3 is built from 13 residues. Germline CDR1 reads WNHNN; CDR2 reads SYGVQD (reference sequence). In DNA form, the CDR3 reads TGCGCCAGCAGTGCCCAGGGCACCCACGAGCAGTACTTC. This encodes CASSAQGTHEQYF.

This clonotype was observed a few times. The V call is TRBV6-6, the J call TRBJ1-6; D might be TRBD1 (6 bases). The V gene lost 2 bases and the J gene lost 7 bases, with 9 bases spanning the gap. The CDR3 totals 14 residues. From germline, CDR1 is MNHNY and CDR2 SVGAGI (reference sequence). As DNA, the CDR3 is TGTGCCAGCAGTTACAGGCAGGGGAATTCACCCCTCCACTTT. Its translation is CASSYRQGNSPLHF.

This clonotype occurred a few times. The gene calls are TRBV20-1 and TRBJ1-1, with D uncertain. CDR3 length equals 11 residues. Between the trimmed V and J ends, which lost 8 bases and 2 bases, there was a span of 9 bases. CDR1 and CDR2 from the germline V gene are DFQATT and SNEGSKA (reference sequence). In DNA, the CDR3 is TGCAGTCGGAACACCAACACTGAAGCTTTCTTT. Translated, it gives CSRNTNTEAFF.

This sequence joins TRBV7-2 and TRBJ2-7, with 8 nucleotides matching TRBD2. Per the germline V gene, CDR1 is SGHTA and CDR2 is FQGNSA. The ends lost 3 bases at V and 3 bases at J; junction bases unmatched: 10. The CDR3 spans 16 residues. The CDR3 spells CASSLMGAGAHYEQYF. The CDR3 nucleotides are TGTGCCAGCAGCTTGATGGGAGCGGGGGCCCACTACGAGCAGTACTTC.

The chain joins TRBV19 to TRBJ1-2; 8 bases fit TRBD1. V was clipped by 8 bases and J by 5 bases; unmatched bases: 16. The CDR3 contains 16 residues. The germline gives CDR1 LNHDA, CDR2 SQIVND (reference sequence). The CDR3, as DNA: TGTGCCAGTGGACAGGGTCGAGACGCTTCGTGGTATGGCTACACCTTC. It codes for CASGQGRDASWYGYTF.

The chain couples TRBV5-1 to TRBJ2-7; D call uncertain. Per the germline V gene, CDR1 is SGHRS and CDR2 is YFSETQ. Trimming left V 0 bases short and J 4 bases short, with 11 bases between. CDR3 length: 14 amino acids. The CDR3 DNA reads TGCGCCAGCAGCTTGGGGTTGCATCCGTACGAGCAGTACTTC. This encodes CASSLGLHPYEQYF.

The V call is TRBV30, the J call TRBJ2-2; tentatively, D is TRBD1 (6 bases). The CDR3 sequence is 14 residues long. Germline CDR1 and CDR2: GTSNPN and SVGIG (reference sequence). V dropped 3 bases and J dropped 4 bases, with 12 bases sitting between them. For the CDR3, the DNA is TGTGCCTGGAGCGGGACAAGGCCCACCGGGGAGCTGTTTTTT. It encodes CAWSGTRPTGELFF.

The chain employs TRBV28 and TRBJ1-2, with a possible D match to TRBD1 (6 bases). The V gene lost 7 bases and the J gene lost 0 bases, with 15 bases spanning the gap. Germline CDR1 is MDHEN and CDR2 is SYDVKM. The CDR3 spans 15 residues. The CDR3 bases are TGTGCCAGCAACGATCGACAGGCCACTAACTATGGCTACACCTTC. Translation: CASNDRQATNYGYTF.

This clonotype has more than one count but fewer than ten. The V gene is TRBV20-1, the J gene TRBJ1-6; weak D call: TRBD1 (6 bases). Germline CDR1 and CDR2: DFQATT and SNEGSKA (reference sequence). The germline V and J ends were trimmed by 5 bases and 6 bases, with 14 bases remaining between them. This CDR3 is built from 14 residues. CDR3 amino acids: CSAGRTEPNSPLHF. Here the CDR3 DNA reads TGCAGTGCTGGTCGGACAGAACCTAATTCACCCCTCCACTTT.

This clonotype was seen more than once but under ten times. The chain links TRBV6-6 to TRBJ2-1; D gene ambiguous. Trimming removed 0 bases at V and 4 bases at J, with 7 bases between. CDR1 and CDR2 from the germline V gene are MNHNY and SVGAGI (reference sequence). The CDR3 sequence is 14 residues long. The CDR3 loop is CASSYSGVYNEQFF. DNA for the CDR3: TGTGCCAGCAGTTACTCGGGCGTTTACAATGAGCAGTTCTTC.

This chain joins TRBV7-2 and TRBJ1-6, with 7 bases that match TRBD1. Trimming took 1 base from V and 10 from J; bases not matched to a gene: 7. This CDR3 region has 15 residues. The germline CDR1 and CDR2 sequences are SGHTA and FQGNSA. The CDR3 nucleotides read TGTGCCAGCAGCTTAGTAGGGGGCGCGGGGTCACCCCTCCACTTT. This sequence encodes CASSLVGGAGSPLHF.

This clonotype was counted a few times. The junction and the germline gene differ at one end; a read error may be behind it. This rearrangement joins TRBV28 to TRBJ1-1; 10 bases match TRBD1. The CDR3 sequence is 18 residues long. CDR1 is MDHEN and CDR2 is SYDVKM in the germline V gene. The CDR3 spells CASSNLYGQGDRNNEAFF. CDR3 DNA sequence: TGTGCCAGCAGTAATCTATACGGACAGGGGGACCGGAACAATGAAGCTTTCTTT.